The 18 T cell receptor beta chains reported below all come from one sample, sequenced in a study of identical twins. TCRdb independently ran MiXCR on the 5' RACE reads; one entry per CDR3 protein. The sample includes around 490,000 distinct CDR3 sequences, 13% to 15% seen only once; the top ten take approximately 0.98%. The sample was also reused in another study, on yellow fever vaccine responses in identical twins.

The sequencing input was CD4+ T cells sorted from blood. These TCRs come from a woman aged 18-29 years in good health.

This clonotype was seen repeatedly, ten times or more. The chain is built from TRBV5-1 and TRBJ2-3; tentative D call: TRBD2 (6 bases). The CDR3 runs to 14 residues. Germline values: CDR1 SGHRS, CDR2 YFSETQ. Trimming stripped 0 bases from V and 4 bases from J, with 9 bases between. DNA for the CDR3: TGCGCCAGCAGCTTGGGGAGGGGCCCAGATACGCAGTATTTT. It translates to CASSLGRGPDTQYF.

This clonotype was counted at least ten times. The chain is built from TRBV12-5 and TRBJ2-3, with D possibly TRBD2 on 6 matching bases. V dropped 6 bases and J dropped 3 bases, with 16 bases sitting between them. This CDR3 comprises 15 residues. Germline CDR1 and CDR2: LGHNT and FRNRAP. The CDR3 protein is CASGQTGVGTDTQYF. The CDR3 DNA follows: TGTGCTAGTGGACAGACGGGAGTAGGTACAGATACGCAGTATTTT.

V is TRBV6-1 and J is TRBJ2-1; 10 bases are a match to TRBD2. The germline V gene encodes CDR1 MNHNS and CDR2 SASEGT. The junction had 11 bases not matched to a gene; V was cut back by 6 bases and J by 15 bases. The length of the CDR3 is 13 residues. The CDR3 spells CASSASPSGSMFF. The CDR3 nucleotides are TGTGCCAGCAGCGCTTCCCCTAGCGGGAGTATGTTCTTC.

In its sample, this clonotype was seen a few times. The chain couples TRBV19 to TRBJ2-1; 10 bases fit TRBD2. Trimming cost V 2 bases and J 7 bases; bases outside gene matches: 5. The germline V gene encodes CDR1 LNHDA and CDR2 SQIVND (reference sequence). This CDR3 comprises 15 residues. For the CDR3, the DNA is TGTGCCAGTAGTATATCCAGCGGGAGGGGGAATGAGCAGTTCTTC. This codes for CASSISSGRGNEQFF.

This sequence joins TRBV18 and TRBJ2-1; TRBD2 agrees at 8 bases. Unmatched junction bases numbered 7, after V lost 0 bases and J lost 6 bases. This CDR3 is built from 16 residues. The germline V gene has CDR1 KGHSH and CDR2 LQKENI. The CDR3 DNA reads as TGTGCCAGCTCACCACCAGTCGGCCTAGCGGGCAATGAGCAGTTCTTC. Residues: CASSPPVGLAGNEQFF.

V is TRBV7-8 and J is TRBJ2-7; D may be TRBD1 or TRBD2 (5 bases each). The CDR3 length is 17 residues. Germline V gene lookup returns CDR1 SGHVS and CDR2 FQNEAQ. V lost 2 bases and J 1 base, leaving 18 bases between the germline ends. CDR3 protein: CASSLPGTEAQSYEQYF. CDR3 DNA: TGTGCCAGCAGCTTACCCGGGACCGAAGCTCAATCCTACGAGCAGTACTTC.

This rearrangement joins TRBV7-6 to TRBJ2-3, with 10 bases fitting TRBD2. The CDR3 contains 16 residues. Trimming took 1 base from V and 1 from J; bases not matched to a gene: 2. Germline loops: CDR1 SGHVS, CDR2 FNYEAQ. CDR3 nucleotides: TGTGCCAGCAGCTTAGTAGGGACTAGCGGCACAGATACGCAGTATTTT. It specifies CASSLVGTSGTDTQYF.

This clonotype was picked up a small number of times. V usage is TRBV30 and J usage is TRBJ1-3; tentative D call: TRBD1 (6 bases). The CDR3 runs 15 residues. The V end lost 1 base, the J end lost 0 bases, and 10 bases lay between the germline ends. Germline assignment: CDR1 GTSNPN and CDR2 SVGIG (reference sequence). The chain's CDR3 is CAWSDYRVSGNTIYF. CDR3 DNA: TGTGCCTGGAGTGATTACAGGGTCTCTGGAAACACCATATATTTT.

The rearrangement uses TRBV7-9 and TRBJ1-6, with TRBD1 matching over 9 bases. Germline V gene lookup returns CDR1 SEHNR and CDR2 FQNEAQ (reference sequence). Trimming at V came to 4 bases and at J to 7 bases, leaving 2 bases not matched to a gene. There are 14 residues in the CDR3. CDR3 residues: CASSSGQGNSPLHF. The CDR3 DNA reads TGTGCCAGCAGCTCGGGACAGGGAAATTCACCCCTCCACTTT.

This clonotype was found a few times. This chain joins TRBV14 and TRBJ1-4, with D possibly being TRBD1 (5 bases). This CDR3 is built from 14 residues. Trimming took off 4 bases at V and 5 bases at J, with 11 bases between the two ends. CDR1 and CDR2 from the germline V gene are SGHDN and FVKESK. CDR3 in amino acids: CASSRSGKNEKLFF. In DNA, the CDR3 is TGTGCCAGCAGCCGCTCAGGGAAGAATGAAAAACTGTTTTTT.

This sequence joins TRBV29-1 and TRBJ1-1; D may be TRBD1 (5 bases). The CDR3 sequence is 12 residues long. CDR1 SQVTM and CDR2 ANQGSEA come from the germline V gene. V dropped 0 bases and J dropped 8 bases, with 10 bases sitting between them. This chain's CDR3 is CSVEEGAREAFF. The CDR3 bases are TGCAGCGTTGAAGAAGGGGCCAGGGAAGCTTTCTTT.

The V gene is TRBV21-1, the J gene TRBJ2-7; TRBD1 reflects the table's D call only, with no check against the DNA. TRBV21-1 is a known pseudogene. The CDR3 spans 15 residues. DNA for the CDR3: TGTGCCAGCAGCAAATCGTGCGGGACAAGCTACGAGCAGTACTTC. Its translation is CASSKSCGTSYEQYF.

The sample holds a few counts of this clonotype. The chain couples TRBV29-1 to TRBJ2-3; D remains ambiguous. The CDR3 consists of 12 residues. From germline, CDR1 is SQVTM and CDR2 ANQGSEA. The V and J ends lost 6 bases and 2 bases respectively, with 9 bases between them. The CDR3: CSVLFDTDTQYF. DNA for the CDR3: TGCAGCGTCCTATTTGACACAGATACGCAGTATTTT.

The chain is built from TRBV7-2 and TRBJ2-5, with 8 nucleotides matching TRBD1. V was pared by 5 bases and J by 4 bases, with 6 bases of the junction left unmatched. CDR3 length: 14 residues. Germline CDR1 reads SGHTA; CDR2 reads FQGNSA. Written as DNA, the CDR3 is TGTGCCAGCAGCGATAGCAGGGGGCGAGAGACCCAGTACTTC. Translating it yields CASSDSRGRETQYF.

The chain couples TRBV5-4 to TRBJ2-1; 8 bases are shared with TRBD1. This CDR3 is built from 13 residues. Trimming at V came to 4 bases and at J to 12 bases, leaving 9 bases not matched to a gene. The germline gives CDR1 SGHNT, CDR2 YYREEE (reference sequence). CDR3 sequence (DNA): TGTGCCAGCAGCCTTGGGACTGACAGGGGGCAGTTCTTC. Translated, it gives CASSLGTDRGQFF. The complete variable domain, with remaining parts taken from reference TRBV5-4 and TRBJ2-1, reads ETGVTQSPTHLIKTRGQQVTLRCSSQSGHNTVSWYQQALGQGPQFIFQYYREEENGRGNFPPRFSGLQFPNYSSELNVNALELDDSALYLCASSLGTDRGQFFGPGTRLTVL.

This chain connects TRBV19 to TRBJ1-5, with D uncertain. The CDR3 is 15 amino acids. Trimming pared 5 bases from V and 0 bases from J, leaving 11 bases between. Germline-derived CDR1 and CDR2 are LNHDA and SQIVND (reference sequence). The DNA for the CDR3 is TGTGCCAGTAGTCAGGACCAATTTAGCAATCAGCCCCAGCATTTT. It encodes CASSQDQFSNQPQHF.

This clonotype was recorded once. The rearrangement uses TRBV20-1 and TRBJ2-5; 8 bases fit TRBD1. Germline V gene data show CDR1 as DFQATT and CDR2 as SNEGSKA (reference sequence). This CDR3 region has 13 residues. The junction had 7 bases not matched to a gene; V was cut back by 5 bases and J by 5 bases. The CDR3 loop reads CSAGRTGTETQYF. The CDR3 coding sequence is TGCAGTGCTGGGAGGACAGGGACGGAGACCCAGTACTTC.

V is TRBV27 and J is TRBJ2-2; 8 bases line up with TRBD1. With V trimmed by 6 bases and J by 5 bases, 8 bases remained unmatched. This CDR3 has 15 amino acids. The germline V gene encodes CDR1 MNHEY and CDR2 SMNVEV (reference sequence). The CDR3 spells CASSKTGVGTGELFF. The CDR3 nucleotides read TGTGCCAGCAGCAAGACAGGGGTAGGGACCGGGGAGCTGTTTTTT.